This entry describes one TCR beta chain. Sequenced by immunoSEQ multiplex PCR; TCRdb stores in-frame clones only, minus some. This table has 60,000 to 85,000 clones, roughly 86% appearing once. Looked up from germline, CDR1 is MNHEY and CDR2 is SVGAGI. Trimming took 0 bases from V and 4 from J, leaving 15 bases between them. CDR3 length equals 16 residues. The source of the sample is a study of blood T cell repertoires in COVID-19. Study-level information: Sources were T cells, B-cell-depleted T cells, or PBMCs; the material itself was cDNA or gDNA.

This TCR came from a human donor in a cohort sampled during active COVID-19. V gene TRBV6-5 combines with J gene TRBJ2-5; D is perhaps TRBD2 (6 bases). The sequenced material came from peripheral blood. As DNA, the CDR3 is TGTGCCAGCAGTTACTCCCCCGGAGGGCCCCTAGAGACCCAGTACTTC. This translates into CASSYSPGGPLETQYF.